This paragraph covers one T cell receptor (beta chain) sequence. The antigen remains undetermined. Collection occurred without any documented infections or immune events in donors. Germline values: CDR1 SGHAT, CDR2 FQDESV (reference sequence). The CDR3 extends over 14 amino acids. V lost 5 bases and J lost 2; bases outside the gene matches: 6. This sample is drawn from a study of identifying expanded T cells in peripheral blood. Notes on the study in general: Across healthy donors, higher total template counts meant significantly greater approximately two-week count variance.

This table comes from immunoSEQ multiplex PCR, and its TCRdb copy is limited to in-frame clones, with some not included. Among around 130,000 clones listed, 75% to 90% were seen once. The TCR sequence derives from a person between 18 and 75 years old in good health. The genes are TRBV11-1 and TRBJ2-7, with 7 bases that match TRBD2. The specimen sequenced was blood. The CDR3 region has the DNA TGTGCCAGCAGCCTTGGGACTACCCCCTACGAGCAGTACTTC. Its protein is CASSLGTTPYEQYF.